One sample yielded the 31 T cell receptor beta chains listed below, sequenced in a study of T cell changes during pregnancy in multiple sclerosis. The assay was immunoSEQ multiplex PCR, and TCRdb's table has in-frame clones only and misses some. Among approximately 60,000 clones listed, 91% were seen once. The material was peripheral blood, obtained before pregnancy. These receptor sequences come from a female donor with multiple sclerosis, enrolled in a pregnancy study.

The chain recombines TRBV6-5 with TRBJ1-5; 9 bases map to TRBD1. This CDR3 has 14 residues. The ends lost 6 bases at V and 4 bases at J; junction bases unmatched: 4. The germline V gene encodes CDR1 MNHEY and CDR2 SVGAGI. As DNA, the CDR3 is TGTGCCAGCAGCCAGGACAGGGGAAATCAGCCCCAGCATTTT. Protein product: CASSQDRGNQPQHF.

V is TRBV7-2 and J is TRBJ2-7; TRBD2 matches 8 bases. Per the germline V gene, CDR1 is SGHTA and CDR2 is FQGNSA. V lost 6 bases to trimming and J lost 1 base; unmatched junction nucleotides: 5. The CDR3 contains 14 residues. The CDR3 DNA reads TGTGCCAGCAGTCTTAGCGGGACATCCTACGAGCAGTACTTC. Translating it yields CASSLSGTSYEQYF.

In its sample, this clone was seen once. The chain's CDR3 is CASSLETSGRRGQYF. The DNA of the CDR3 is TGTGCCAGCAGTTTAGAGACTAGCGGGAGAAGGGGGCAGTACTTC. V gene TRBV27 combines with J gene TRBJ2-7; 12 positions match TRBD2. The CDR3 extends over 15 amino acids. From germline, CDR1 is MNHEY and CDR2 SMNVEV (reference sequence). V dropped 2 bases and J dropped 9; count of bases not matched to a gene: 8.

This sequence joins TRBV5-6 and TRBJ1-4, with TRBD1 matching over 7 bases. This CDR3 contains 15 residues. Losses at the gene ends were 5 bases for V and 3 bases for J; bases not matched to a gene: 7. The V gene's germline CDR1 is SGHDT and CDR2 YYEEEE. The CDR3 nucleotides read TGTGCCAGCAGGGGGTCCGACAGGGCTAATGAAAAACTGTTTTTT. This sequence encodes CASRGSDRANEKLFF.

This sequence joins TRBV5-1 and TRBJ1-4; possible D gene TRBD1, 6 bases. The CDR3 contains 16 residues. Germline CDR1 SGHRS, CDR2 YFSETQ. V dropped 3 bases and J dropped 6 bases, with 18 bases sitting between them. The CDR3 spells CASSSPGAEKHEKLFF. CDR3 DNA: TGCGCCAGCAGCTCCCCAGGGGCGGAGAAGCATGAAAAACTGTTTTTT.

The chain combines TRBV18 with TRBJ1-1; D possibly corresponds to TRBD1 (5 bases). V was cut by 3 bases and J by 8 bases, with 7 bases left in between. Germline loops: CDR1 KGHSH, CDR2 LQKENI. The CDR3 extends over 11 amino acids. The CDR3 DNA reads as TGTGCCAGCTCACCGGGGCCAGAAGCTTTCTTT. Translating it yields CASSPGPEAFF.

This rearrangement joins TRBV18 to TRBJ1-4, with D perhaps matching TRBD1 (5 bases). Deletions cut 3 bases from V and 4 bases from J, with 9 bases between. Germline V gives CDR1 KGHSH, CDR2 LQKENI. The CDR3 consists of 14 residues. The CDR3 loop is CASSPGRGNEKLFF. CDR3 DNA sequence: TGTGCCAGCTCACCGGGGAGGGGTAATGAAAAACTGTTTTTT.

The chain has TRBV7-6 and TRBJ1-4; 7 bases are a match to TRBD1. Germline V gives CDR1 SGHVS, CDR2 FNYEAQ. J lost 5 bases, V lost 6 bases, and 9 bases had no gene match. This CDR3 is 15 amino acids long. The CDR3 here is CASRGWGTVNEKLFF. In DNA, the CDR3 is TGTGCCAGCAGAGGATGGGGGACAGTAAATGAAAAACTGTTTTTT.

The chain combines TRBV7-2 with TRBJ1-5; D is perhaps TRBD1 (6 bases). From germline, CDR1 is SGHTA and CDR2 FQGNSA. This CDR3 region has 13 residues. Trimming stripped 8 bases from V and 0 bases from J, with 8 bases between. The CDR3 DNA sequence: TGTGCCAGCCAGGGGCCTAGCAATCAGCCCCAGCATTTT. Translation: CASQGPSNQPQHF. Using reference TRBV7-2 and TRBJ1-5 for the parts outside the CDR3, the full variable domain is GAGVSQSPSNKVTEKGKDVELRCDPISGHTALYWYRQSLGQGLEFLIYFQGNSAPDKSGLPSDRFSAERTGGSVSTLTIQRTQQEDSAVYLCASQGPSNQPQHFGDGTRLSIL.

This clone showed up just a few times. The chain couples TRBV12-5 to TRBJ1-2, with D uncertain. V lost 3 bases and J 5 bases, leaving 16 bases between the germline ends. Germline CDR1 LGHNT, CDR2 FRNRAP. The CDR3 is made up of 15 amino acids. The chain's CDR3 is CASGFQKRAGYGYTF. CDR3 bases: TGTGCTAGTGGTTTTCAAAAGCGGGCAGGTTATGGCTACACCTTC.

V is TRBV5-6 and J is TRBJ2-7, with D maybe TRBD2 (5 bases). V lost 1 base and J 2 bases, leaving 10 bases between the germline ends. The CDR3 runs 14 residues. Germline V gene sequence: CDR1 SGHDT, CDR2 YYEEEE. The CDR3 DNA reads TGTGCCAGCAGCTTGAAGTGGGAGACCTACGAGCAGTACTTC. Protein sequence: CASSLKWETYEQYF. The full variable domain, in which reference TRBV5-6 and TRBJ2-7 provide the parts outside the CDR3, is DAGVTQSPTHLIKTRGQQVTLRCSPKSGHDTVSWYQQALGQGPQFIFQYYEEEERQRGNFPDRFSGHQFPNYSSELNVNALLLGDSALYLCASSLKWETYEQYFGPGTRLTVT.

The chain uses TRBV5-4 and TRBJ1-1; D perhaps matches TRBD1 (5 bases). Germline CDR1 is SGHNT and CDR2 is YYREEE (reference sequence). The CDR3 spans 18 residues. Trimming removed 4 bases from V and 2 bases from J, with 24 bases in between. The CDR3: CASSRNLFQGGENTEAFF. The CDR3 DNA reads as TGTGCCAGCAGCCGTAATCTCTTCCAGGGAGGCGAAAACACTGAAGCTTTCTTT.

V and J are TRBV7-3 and TRBJ1-3; D not resolved. The CDR3 is 16 residues long. Trimming took 6 bases from V and 1 from J, leaving 16 bases between them. CDR1 and CDR2 from the germline V gene are SGHTA and FQGTGA. The DNA of the CDR3 is TGTGCCAGCAGTGAAGCCCGAGGAGGGTCTGGAAACACCATATATTTT. Translated, it gives CASSEARGGSGNTIYF.

Here the CDR3 reads CASSLGLVQETQYF. Written as DNA, the CDR3 is TGTGCCAGCTCACTAGGACTCGTCCAAGAGACCCAGTACTTC. The chain couples TRBV18 to TRBJ2-5, with TRBD2 as a possible D gene (5 bases). The CDR3 is 14 residues long. The V gene's germline CDR1 is KGHSH and CDR2 LQKENI. Between the trimmed V and J ends, which lost 4 bases and 1 base, there was a span of 10 bases.

The V call is TRBV15, the J call TRBJ2-5; 7 bases are a match to TRBD2. With 8 bases clipped from V and 2 bases from J, the junction kept 11 bases outside the gene matches. The CDR3 consists of 15 residues. CDR1 is LNHNV and CDR2 is YYDKDF in the germline V gene (reference sequence). This CDR3 is CATGGVTKGQETQYF. The CDR3 DNA follows: TGTGCCACCGGGGGGGTAACTAAGGGGCAAGAGACCCAGTACTTC.

V and J are TRBV29-1 and TRBJ2-3; D ambiguous. The CDR3 has 12 amino acids. In germline, CDR1 is SQVTM, CDR2 ANQGSEA. V was shortened by 4 bases and J by 5 bases, with 10 bases between the two germline ends. CDR3 sequence reads: CSVAPRGDTQYF. As DNA, the CDR3 is TGCAGCGTTGCGCCCCGAGGAGATACGCAGTATTTT.

The chain couples TRBV9 to TRBJ2-6, with 7 bases identical to TRBD1. The CDR3 spans 20 residues. Germline lookup yields CDR1 SGDLS and CDR2 YYNGEE. V lost 2 bases and J lost 1; bases outside the gene matches: 15. The CDR3 here is CASSVLPPGQRSSGANVLTF. In DNA, the CDR3 is TGTGCCAGCAGCGTTCTTCCCCCGGGACAGAGATCTTCTGGGGCCAACGTCCTGACTTTC.

The chain has TRBV28 and TRBJ1-1, with TRBD1 matching over 8 bases. Germline loops: CDR1 MDHEN, CDR2 SYDVKM. The length of the CDR3 is 17 residues. Unmatched junction bases numbered 16, after V lost 5 bases and J lost 5 bases. The CDR3 DNA reads as TGTGCCAGCAGTACCTCATCTAGACAGGGGAGATGGACTGAAGCTTTCTTT. Translating it yields CASSTSSRQGRWTEAFF.

About this clone itself: The junction differs from germline at one of its ends, possibly a read error. The V and J genes are TRBV29-1 and TRBJ2-3, with TRBD1 matching over 7 bases. Germline-derived CDR1 and CDR2 are SQVTM and ANQGSEA. The CDR3 covers 13 residues. CDR3 region: CSVEGGTADTQYF. In nucleotides, the CDR3 is TGCAGCGTAGAAGGGGGCACGGCAGATACGCAGTATTTT.

The rearrangement uses TRBV27 and TRBJ2-3; D gene ambiguous. The V gene's germline CDR1 is MNHEY and CDR2 SMNVEV (reference sequence). The V gene lost 3 bases and the J gene lost 0 bases, with 4 bases spanning the gap. This CDR3 has 13 residues. CDR3 in amino acids: CASSFYSTDTQYF. The CDR3 nucleotides are TGTGCCAGCAGTTTTTATAGCACAGATACGCAGTATTTT.

This clone is a singleton in its sample. The chain employs TRBV7-2 and TRBJ2-5, with no clear D. The CDR3 loop spans 19 amino acids. V lost 3 bases, J lost 5 bases, and 28 bases lay in between. The germline V gene has CDR1 SGHTA and CDR2 FQGNSA. The CDR3 DNA follows: TGTGCCAGCAGCTTGACCCGGTCTGCGGCTAGTCCGTTCCGTGAGACCCAGTACTTC. Translation: CASSLTRSAASPFRETQYF.

This rearrangement joins TRBV12-5 to TRBJ2-3, with D maybe TRBD2 (6 bases). CDR3 length: 18 amino acids. Trimming removed 3 bases at V and 2 bases at J, with 21 bases between. Germline CDR1 reads LGHNT; CDR2 reads FRNRAP. The CDR3 is CASGFAVEKWGDTDTQYF. The CDR3 DNA sequence: TGTGCTAGTGGTTTCGCAGTCGAGAAGTGGGGGGACACAGATACGCAGTATTTT.

This clone was recorded once. This rearrangement joins TRBV5-4 to TRBJ1-1; possible D gene TRBD1, 6 bases. Deletions cut 4 bases from V and 4 bases from J, with 14 bases between. The CDR3 covers 14 residues. Per germline, CDR1 SGHNT and CDR2 YYREEE (reference sequence). Here the CDR3 DNA reads TGTGCCAGCAGCAACAGGGTGAGGGGCACTGAAGCTTTCTTT. Amino acid sequence: CASSNRVRGTEAFF.

The V and J genes are TRBV6-5 and TRBJ2-1; 7 nucleotides match TRBD2. The V and J ends lost 4 bases and 12 bases, in that order; junction bases with no gene match: 3. The germline CDR1 and CDR2 sequences are MNHEY and SVGAGI. The CDR3 is 11 residues long. The CDR3 protein is CASSSGGAQFF. CDR3 coding DNA: TGTGCCAGCAGTTCGGGGGGTGCGCAGTTCTTC.

This clone has a single count. The CDR3 DNA is TGTGCCAGCAGTTTATCCAGATCGACCTACGAGCAGTACTTC. It specifies CASSLSRSTYEQYF. The chain combines TRBV27 with TRBJ2-7; D is unresolved. The CDR3 is 14 amino acids. Trimming took 0 bases from V and 2 from J, leaving 8 bases between them. CDR1 is MNHEY, CDR2 SMNVEV, per germline (reference sequence).

The V call is TRBV6-1, the J call TRBJ2-7; the D gene is possibly TRBD1 (6 bases). The CDR3 has 14 residues. V was trimmed by 7 bases and J by 5 bases, leaving 18 bases between them. Germline-derived CDR1 and CDR2 are MNHNS and SASEGT. The CDR3 spells CASIRTDPVHEQYF. CDR3 nucleotides: TGTGCCAGCATTAGGACAGACCCCGTCCACGAGCAGTACTTC.

V is TRBV5-1 and J is TRBJ2-3, with 9 bases lining up with TRBD2. CDR3 length: 16 residues. Germline V gene lookup returns CDR1 SGHRS and CDR2 YFSETQ. V was clipped by 0 bases and J by 2 bases; unmatched bases: 4. For the CDR3, the DNA is TGCGCCAGCAGCTTGGCGCTAGCGGGGCCCACAGATACGCAGTATTTT. This translates into CASSLALAGPTDTQYF. Looking up the rest from reference TRBV5-1 and TRBJ2-3 gives the full variable domain: KAGVTQTPRYLIKTRGQQVTLSCSPISGHRSVSWYQQTPGQGLQFLFEYFSETQRNKGNFPGRFSGRQFSNSRSEMNVSTLELGDSALYLCASSLALAGPTDTQYFGPGTRLTVL.

This clone appeared once. The chain recombines TRBV5-1 with TRBJ1-1, with 7 nucleotides matching TRBD1. V was pared by 5 bases and J by 4 bases, with 8 bases of the junction left unmatched. Germline V gene lookup returns CDR1 SGHRS and CDR2 YFSETQ. The CDR3 runs 14 residues. This chain's CDR3 is CASSLQGSTTEAFF. The CDR3, as DNA: TGCGCCAGCAGTTTACAGGGGAGTACCACTGAAGCTTTCTTT.

J is TRBJ2-7 and V is TRBV9; TRBD1 aligns across 8 bases. Trimming took 3 bases from V and 5 from J; bases not matched to a gene: 4. Germline CDR1 SGDLS, CDR2 YYNGEE. This CDR3 comprises 13 residues. The CDR3 is CASSGTGNHEQYF. The CDR3 DNA follows: TGTGCCAGCAGCGGGACAGGGAACCACGAGCAGTACTTC.

The chain's CDR3 is CASSQVSGGAGKTDTQYF. The CDR3 bases are TGCGCCAGCAGCCAAGTGAGCGGGGGGGCCGGAAAAACAGATACGCAGTATTTT. The V call is TRBV4-1, the J call TRBJ2-3; 10 bases align to TRBD2. V lost 1 base to trimming and J lost 3 bases; unmatched junction nucleotides: 10. CDR3 length: 18 residues. Germline-derived CDR1 and CDR2 are MGHRA and YSYEKL.

V gene TRBV30 combines with J gene TRBJ2-3; 8 bases fit TRBD2. V shed 3 bases and J 6 bases; nucleotides not matched to a gene: 11. Germline V gene lookup returns CDR1 GTSNPN and CDR2 SVGIG (reference sequence). The CDR3 has 15 amino acids. The CDR3 spells CAWRGGGGPGDTQYF. The CDR3 DNA sequence: TGTGCCTGGAGGGGTGGCGGGGGGCCGGGGGATACGCAGTATTTT.